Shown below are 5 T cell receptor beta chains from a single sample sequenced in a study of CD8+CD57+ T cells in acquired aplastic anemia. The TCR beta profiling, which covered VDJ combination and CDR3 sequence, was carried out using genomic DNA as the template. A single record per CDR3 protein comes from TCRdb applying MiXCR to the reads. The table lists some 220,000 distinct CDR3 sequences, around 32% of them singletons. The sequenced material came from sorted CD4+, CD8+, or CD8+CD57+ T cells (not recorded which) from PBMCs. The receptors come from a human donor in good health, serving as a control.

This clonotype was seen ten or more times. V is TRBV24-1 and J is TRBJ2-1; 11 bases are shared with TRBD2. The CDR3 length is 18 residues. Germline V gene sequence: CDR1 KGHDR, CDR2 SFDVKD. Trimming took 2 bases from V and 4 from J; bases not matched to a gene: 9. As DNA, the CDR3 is TGTGCCACCAGTGATTCTGCGTCGGCTAGCGGGGGGTACAATGAGCAGTTCTTC. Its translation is CATSDSASASGGYNEQFF.

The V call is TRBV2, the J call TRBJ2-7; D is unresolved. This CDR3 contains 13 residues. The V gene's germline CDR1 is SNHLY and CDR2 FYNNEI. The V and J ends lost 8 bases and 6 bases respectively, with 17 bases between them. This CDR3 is CASGSSFSVEQYF. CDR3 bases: TGTGCCAGCGGTAGCAGTTTTTCGGTCGAGCAGTACTTC. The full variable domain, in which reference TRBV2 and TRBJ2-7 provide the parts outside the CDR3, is EPEVTQTPSHQVTQMGQEVILRCVPISNHLYFYWYRQILGQKVEFLVSFYNNEISEKSEIFDDQFSVERPDGSNFTLKIRSTKLEDSAMYFCASGSSFSVEQYFGPGTRLTVT.

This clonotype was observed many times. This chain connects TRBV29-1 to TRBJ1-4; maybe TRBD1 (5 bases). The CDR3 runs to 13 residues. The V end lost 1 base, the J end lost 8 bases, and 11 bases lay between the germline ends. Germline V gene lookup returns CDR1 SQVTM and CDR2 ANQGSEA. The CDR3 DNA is TGCAGCGTTGAAGTTCAGGGCGGGGAAAAACTGTTTTTT. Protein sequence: CSVEVQGGEKLFF.

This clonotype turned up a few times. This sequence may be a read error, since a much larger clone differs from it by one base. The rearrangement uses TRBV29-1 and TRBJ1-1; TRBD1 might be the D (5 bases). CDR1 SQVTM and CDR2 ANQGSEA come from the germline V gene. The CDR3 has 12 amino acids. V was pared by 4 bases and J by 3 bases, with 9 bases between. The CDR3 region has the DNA TGCAGCGTTGGGGCGGGGGACACTGAAGCTTTCTTT. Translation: CSVGAGDTEAFF.

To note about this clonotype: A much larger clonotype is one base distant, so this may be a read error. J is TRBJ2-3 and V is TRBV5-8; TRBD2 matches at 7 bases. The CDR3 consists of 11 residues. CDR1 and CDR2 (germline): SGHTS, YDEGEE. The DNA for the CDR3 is TGTGCCAGCAGCTGGGAGGGAACGCGGTATTTT. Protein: CASSWEGTRYF.